Sequencing of this T cell receptor beta chain was carried out in a study of blood T cells in healthy people across ages (dated by TCRdb to between 2015 and 2016). The study in broad terms: In model experiments, roughly one uniquely barcoded TCR beta cDNA molecule per two T cells was captured by template switching. Using deep sequencing normalized with unique cDNA molecular identifiers, the study measured how TCR beta repertoire diversity changes with age. Donors were grouped into four age groups: young (average roughly 16 years), middle-aged (under 40), aged (around 60) and long-lived (roughly 80). To avoid experimental bias, donors of different ages were spread randomly across the sequencing lanes. The study analyzed two additional independent replicas of 1 million unique cDNA reads from the same blood draw for two donors, one aged 18 to 29 and one aged 80 or older.

Broader findings and caveats from the paper: Because the CMV infection status of the donors was unknown, age-related changes in expanded clonotypes may potentially have been confounded. Since profiling was done on bulk unsorted PBMCs, naive and antigen-experienced compartments could not be conclusively compared. Compared with the aged group, more naive CD4+ T cells, fewer expanded clones and increased TCR diversity were shown by the long-lived group, suggesting age selection. As age increased, observed TCR beta diversity per million T cells dropped in a roughly linear way, and a significant reduction was already evident by age about 40. Estimates of total diversity based on one million sequenced T cells were considered lower bounds and underestimates. The percentage of naive T cells measured by flow cytometry correlated strongly with observed TCR beta diversity.

Of note for this clonotype: No antigen is known for it. No much larger clone is present one base from it, and per-base qualities are unavailable.

Systemically healthy Caucasian individuals from Russia, some 36 in total and aged about 6 to 95 years, were included as donors. Each donor gave around 9 milliliters of peripheral blood, collected into EDTA-treated Vacutainer tubes. Ficoll-Paque density-gradient centrifugation was used to isolate PBMCs, with at least 6 million obtained per sample. Total RNA was extracted from PBMCs with Trizol reagent, with at least 5.5 micrograms obtained per sample. For every donor, an aliquot of PBMCs went through flow cytometry to measure the percentages of naive CD45RAhigh/CD27high T cells. The library was produced with 5' RACE. TCRdb shows the sequencer as Illumina HiSeq 2500. A second PCR of about 7 to 12 cycles was run with a J-beta primer mix and a sample-barcoded 5' primer. Each TCR beta cDNA molecule received a unique molecular identifier from a template-switch 5' adaptor carrying 12 random nucleotides. Each sample yielded at least 2.5 million CDR3-containing paired-end reads. The Mint cDNA synthesis kit, primed by a TRBC-specific oligonucleotide, was used to synthesize first-strand cDNA from all RNA. Following uracil-DNA glycosylase treatment, a first 18-cycle PCR with universal primers M1SS and BC2_uni_R was performed on all cDNA. The original pipeline was this. Normalization of each sample was performed by random selection of 1 million high-quality reads, each carrying a distinct molecular identifier. Reads sharing molecular identifiers were discarded rather than binned into consensus sequences. MiTCR, run with a Q25 quality threshold and the strictest error-elimination algorithm, handled CDR3 identification, clonotype clustering and error correction. Lower-bound total TCR beta diversity was estimated with a nonparametric unseen species model using Euler transformation. TCRdb passed the public sequencing reads through fastp at Q25 and MiXCR, retaining productive beta sequences. Rows matching on CDR3 protein sequence are summarized as one entry with the most common DNA and genes. The V and J calls and clone size are TCRdb's, not the authors'. The sample table records 2 million or so distinct CDR3 sequences; about 49% of these occur just once. The ten top clones hold 2.1% of the sample.

The trim is 6 bases for V and 0 bases for J, with a gap of 10 bases between the germline ends. The CDR3 numbers 14 residues from cysteine through phenylalanine. Only CDR3 DNA remains: 42 bases, in frame from the first base. The germline V gene encodes CDR1 MGHDK and CDR2 SYGVNS. What was sequenced was blood. The clonotype was recovered from a woman between 35 and 50 years old in good health. The chain is assembled from TRBV25-1 and TRBJ2-3, with the identity of the D gene unclear. In nucleotides, the sequence is TGTGCCAGCAGACTTACCGAAAGCACAGATACGCAGTATTTT. This is translated as CASRLTESTDTQYF.